A single sample is the source of the 26 T cell receptor beta chains below, sequenced in a study of cytomegalovirus exposure and HLA in healthy donors. Both 60 Vbeta primers and 13 Jbeta primers went into the PCR. Profiling relied on immunoSEQ multiplex PCR, and the TCRdb table lists in-frame clones only, not all of them. The sample lists 150,000 to 200,000 clones; approximately 80% were seen once. The sample was PBMCs. The receptors here all came from a woman aged 18-29 years in good health and CMV-seropositive.

A few counts support this clone. V and J are TRBV10-3 and TRBJ2-7; possibly TRBD2 for D (5 bases). The CDR3 extends over 14 amino acids. Per the germline V gene, CDR1 is ENHRY and CDR2 is SYGVKD. V was cut by 3 bases and J by 5 bases, with 14 bases left in between. The CDR3 loop is CAISDREVVDEQYF. The CDR3 region has the DNA TGTGCCATCAGTGATCGGGAAGTAGTGGACGAGCAGTACTTC.

This rearrangement joins TRBV6-6 to TRBJ2-2, with D perhaps TRBD1 (5 bases). The CDR3 runs 15 residues. The V gene lost 2 bases and the J gene lost 7 bases, with 14 bases spanning the gap. Germline values: CDR1 MNHNY, CDR2 SVGAGI (reference sequence). The CDR3 DNA reads TGTGCCAGCAGTTACCTCGACAGCACCGACGGGGAGCTGTTTTTT. It encodes CASSYLDSTDGELFF.

The rearrangement joins TRBV2 to TRBJ1-5; 9 nucleotides align to TRBD1. Trimming cost V 6 bases and J 6 bases; bases outside gene matches: 15. This CDR3 has 17 amino acids. Looked up from germline, CDR1 is SNHLY and CDR2 is FYNNEI. This CDR3 is CASSETGTGPAGQPQHF. In DNA form, the CDR3 reads TGTGCCAGCAGCGAAACCGGGACAGGGCCCGCGGGTCAGCCCCAGCATTTT.

This chain uses TRBV10-3 with TRBJ1-1; D is undetermined. Trimming shortened V by 3 bases and J by 3 bases, and 14 bases separated the two germline ends. CDR3 length: 15 residues. The germline V gene has CDR1 ENHRY and CDR2 SYGVKD. The CDR3 coding sequence is TGTGCCATCAGTGATGGGCGGGAGCAATACACTGAAGCTTTCTTT. It yields the protein CAISDGREQYTEAFF.

The chain carries TRBV7-2 and TRBJ1-2, with 10 nucleotides matching TRBD1. Losses at the gene ends were 6 bases for V and 6 bases for J; bases not matched to a gene: 4. Germline V gives CDR1 SGHTA, CDR2 FQGNSA. There are 13 residues in the CDR3. The CDR3, as DNA: TGTGCCAGCAGGGGGACAGGGGAAAATGGCTACACCTTC. It encodes CASRGTGENGYTF.

The chain has TRBV7-2 and TRBJ2-2; 9 nucleotides agree with TRBD1. J lost 2 bases, V lost 1 base, and 2 bases had no gene match. The length of the CDR3 is 16 residues. From germline, CDR1 is SGHTA and CDR2 FQGNSA. The CDR3 bases are TGTGCCAGCAGCTTAGTGGGACAGGGAAACACCGGGGAGCTGTTTTTT. This encodes CASSLVGQGNTGELFF.

The chain uses TRBV6-6 and TRBJ2-3; 9 positions match TRBD2. With 5 bases clipped from V and 5 bases from J, the junction kept 5 bases outside the gene matches. The CDR3 is 14 amino acids. CDR1 and CDR2 (germline): MNHNY, SVGAGI (reference sequence). The CDR3 loop is CASSSGGTVDTQYF. The CDR3 bases are TGTGCCAGCAGTAGCGGGGGGACCGTAGATACGCAGTATTTT.

Here the CDR3 reads CASSHLAGRQETQYF. The CDR3 DNA is TGCGCCAGCAGCCATCTAGCGGGGCGGCAAGAGACCCAGTACTTC. V and J are TRBV5-1 and TRBJ2-5; TRBD2 matches 9 bases. The CDR3 contains 15 residues. J was trimmed by 2 bases and V by 4 bases; bases with no gene match: 6. Per the germline V gene, CDR1 is SGHRS and CDR2 is YFSETQ.

A single count supports this clone. The J gene is TRBJ2-1, the V gene TRBV29-1; D perhaps matches TRBD2 (5 bases). This CDR3 is built from 13 residues. Trimming removed 4 bases at V and 1 base at J, with 8 bases between. CDR1 is SQVTM and CDR2 is ANQGSEA in the germline V gene. The CDR3 sequence is CSVAGRSYNEQFF. The CDR3 nucleotides read TGCAGCGTTGCGGGGAGATCCTACAATGAGCAGTTCTTC.

The V call is TRBV7-2, the J call TRBJ2-2; no firm D call. Germline V gene sequence: CDR1 SGHTA, CDR2 FQGNSA. The V gene lost 5 bases and the J gene lost 0 bases, with 7 bases spanning the gap. The CDR3 sequence is 14 residues long. CDR3 nucleotide sequence: TGTGCCAGCAGCCCGGTTTCGAACACCGGGGAGCTGTTTTTT. Translating it yields CASSPVSNTGELFF.

The chain recombines TRBV6-5 with TRBJ2-4; D is ambiguous. This CDR3 comprises 16 residues. Germline values: CDR1 MNHEY, CDR2 SVGAGI. The V end was cut by 0 bases, the J end by 15 bases, with 24 bases between. CDR3 amino acids: CASSYSPASSWVYRYF. The CDR3 DNA sequence: TGTGCCAGCAGTTACTCCCCAGCGTCGAGCTGGGTTTACCGGTACTTC.

This chain uses TRBV30 with TRBJ1-2; TRBD1 aligns across 8 bases. V shed 4 bases, J shed 7 bases, and the junction held 8 bases outside the gene matches. The CDR3 totals 13 residues. Germline V gene data show CDR1 as GTSNPN and CDR2 as SVGIG (reference sequence). The CDR3 region has the DNA TGTGCCTGGACTCAGGGGGCGGTAGGTGGCTACACCTTC. This encodes CAWTQGAVGGYTF.

The genes are TRBV11-2 and TRBJ2-7, with a possible D match to TRBD1 (6 bases). V shed 8 bases and J shed 1 base, with 15 bases lying between them. CDR1 is SGHAT and CDR2 is FQNNGV in the germline V gene. The CDR3 is made up of 14 amino acids. CDR3 amino acids: CASSTRGGSYEQYF. The CDR3 nucleotides are TGTGCCAGCTCTACCCGAGGGGGATCCTACGAGCAGTACTTC.

The chain links TRBV7-9 to TRBJ1-6, with 7 bases lining up with TRBD1. CDR1 and CDR2 from the germline V gene are SEHNR and FQNEAQ (reference sequence). V lost 4 bases and J lost 10; bases outside the gene matches: 10. CDR3 length: 15 residues. The CDR3 spells CASSSTITGDSPLHF. The CDR3 DNA reads TGTGCCAGCAGCTCTACCATTACAGGGGACTCACCCCTCCACTTT.

The chain links TRBV5-1 to TRBJ1-1; D unresolved. CDR3 size: 14 residues. Per the germline V gene, CDR1 is SGHRS and CDR2 is YFSETQ. With 2 bases removed from V and 5 bases from J, the gap between germline ends came to 13 bases. The CDR3 reads CASSFQSAGTEAFF. CDR3 sequence (DNA): TGCGCCAGCAGCTTCCAAAGTGCGGGGACTGAAGCTTTCTTT.

The chain employs TRBV27 and TRBJ1-2; 11 nucleotides match TRBD1. V shed 2 bases, J shed 4 bases, and the junction held 6 bases outside the gene matches. Germline V CDR1 and CDR2: MNHEY, SMNVEV (reference sequence). The CDR3 is 16 residues long. CDR3: CASSLGQGAGSYGYTF. CDR3 DNA: TGTGCCAGCAGTTTAGGACAGGGGGCCGGGAGCTATGGCTACACCTTC.

V usage is TRBV11-3 and J usage is TRBJ2-7; no clear D gene. The length of the CDR3 is 13 residues. The V end was cut by 1 base, the J end by 3 bases, with 7 bases between. Germline CDR1 reads SGHNT; CDR2 reads YENEEA. Here the CDR3 DNA reads TGTGCCAGCAGCTTAGCCCACAGCTACGAGCAGTACTTC. This translates into CASSLAHSYEQYF.

The genes are TRBV18 and TRBJ2-7, with 8 nucleotides matching TRBD2. CDR3 length: 14 residues. Trimming removed 0 bases from V and 2 bases from J; junction bases left unmatched: 0. The V gene's germline CDR1 is KGHSH and CDR2 LQKENI. The CDR3 DNA is TGTGCCAGCTCACCACCCGGGGGGGCCTACGAGCAGTACTTC. Its protein is CASSPPGGAYEQYF.

This chain connects TRBV5-1 to TRBJ1-2; 9 positions match TRBD1. The CDR3 length is 15 residues. Losses at the gene ends were 0 bases for V and 5 bases for J; bases not matched to a gene: 5. CDR1 is SGHRS, CDR2 YFSETQ, per germline. CDR3 DNA sequence: TGCGCCAGCAGCTTGGTCATTGGACAGGGGTATGGCTACACCTTC. Its protein product is CASSLVIGQGYGYTF.

This chain links TRBV9 with TRBJ2-7; TRBD2 aligns across 14 bases. The CDR3 length is 16 residues. Germline V CDR1 and CDR2: SGDLS, YYNGEE. J lost 7 bases, V lost 0 bases, and 6 bases had no gene match. CDR3 sequence reads: CASSVAPTSGGGEQYF. In DNA, the CDR3 is TGTGCCAGCAGCGTAGCTCCGACTAGCGGGGGGGGAGAGCAGTACTTC.

The genes are TRBV28 and TRBJ2-7, with D possibly TRBD1 on 6 matching bases. Trimming left V 5 bases short and J 2 bases short, with 19 bases between. Per germline, CDR1 MDHEN and CDR2 SYDVKM. This CDR3 is built from 16 residues. Here the CDR3 reads CASSLGGKLGTYEQYF. In nucleotides, the CDR3 is TGTGCCAGCAGTCTAGGGGGAAAACTCGGAACCTACGAGCAGTACTTC.

V is TRBV5-4 and J is TRBJ1-2, with no clear D. There are 13 residues in the CDR3. The germline V gene encodes CDR1 SGHNT and CDR2 YYREEE (reference sequence). Trimming removed 0 bases from V and 4 bases from J, with 7 bases in between. This chain's CDR3 is CASSLGPVYGYTF. CDR3 coding DNA: TGTGCCAGCAGCTTGGGTCCAGTCTATGGCTACACCTTC.

V usage is TRBV19 and J usage is TRBJ2-3, with D possibly matching TRBD1 (5 bases). Germline V lookup: CDR1 LNHDA, CDR2 SQIVND (reference sequence). This CDR3 has 13 residues. The V end lost 5 bases, the J end lost 4 bases, and 10 bases lay between the germline ends. The CDR3 DNA follows: TGTGCCAGTAGTTCCCCGACAGCAGATACGCAGTATTTT. Amino acids: CASSSPTADTQYF.

This clone was found a few times. The rearrangement uses TRBV11-2 and TRBJ2-7; D call uncertain. Trimming removed 5 bases at V and 2 bases at J, with 7 bases between. This CDR3 has 12 amino acids. Germline V gene lookup returns CDR1 SGHAT and CDR2 FQNNGV. The CDR3: CASSPATYEQYF. Here the CDR3 DNA reads TGTGCCAGCAGCCCCGCGACCTACGAGCAGTACTTC.

V gene TRBV30 combines with J gene TRBJ2-7; no clear D gene. The CDR3 extends over 11 amino acids. V lost 4 bases and J 5 bases, leaving 9 bases between the germline ends. Per the germline V gene, CDR1 is GTSNPN and CDR2 is SVGIG (reference sequence). The CDR3 DNA sequence: TGTGCCTGGACCCTATTAGACGAGCAGTACTTC. It specifies CAWTLLDEQYF.

This rearrangement joins TRBV4-1 to TRBJ1-4, with D perhaps matching TRBD1 (5 bases). V was shortened by 5 bases and J by 8 bases, with 21 bases between the two germline ends. The length of the CDR3 is 16 residues. Germline CDR1 and CDR2: MGHRA and YSYEKL. The CDR3 here is CASSDGLLGDGEKLFF. The CDR3 nucleotides read TGCGCCAGCAGCGACGGCCTCCTAGGGGATGGCGAAAAACTGTTTTTT.